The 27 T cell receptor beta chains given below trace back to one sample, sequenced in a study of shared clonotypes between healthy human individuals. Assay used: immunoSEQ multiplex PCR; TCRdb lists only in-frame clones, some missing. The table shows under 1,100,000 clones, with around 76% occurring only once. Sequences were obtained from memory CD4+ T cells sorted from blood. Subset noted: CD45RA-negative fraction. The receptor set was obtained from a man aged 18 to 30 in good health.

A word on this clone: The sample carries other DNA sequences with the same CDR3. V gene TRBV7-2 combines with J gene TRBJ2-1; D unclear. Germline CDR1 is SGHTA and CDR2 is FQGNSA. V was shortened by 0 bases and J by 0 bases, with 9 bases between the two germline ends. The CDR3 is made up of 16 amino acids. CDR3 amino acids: CASSLAGRSSYNEQFF. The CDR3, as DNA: TGTGCCAGCAGCTTAGCAGGACGAAGCTCCTACAATGAGCAGTTCTTC.

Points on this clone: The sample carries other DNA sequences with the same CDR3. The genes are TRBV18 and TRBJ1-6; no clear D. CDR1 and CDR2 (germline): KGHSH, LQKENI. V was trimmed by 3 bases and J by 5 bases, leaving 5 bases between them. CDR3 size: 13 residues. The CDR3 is CASSPGNNSPLHF. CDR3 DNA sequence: TGTGCCAGCTCACCCGGCAATAATTCACCCCTCCACTTT.

CDR3 DNA: TGTGCCAGCTCACACAGGGACCTCTACGAGCAGTACTTC. This encodes CASSHRDLYEQYF. The J gene is TRBJ2-7, the V gene TRBV18, with D possibly TRBD1 on 6 matching bases. V was shortened by 4 bases and J by 3 bases, with 10 bases between the two germline ends. The germline gives CDR1 KGHSH, CDR2 LQKENI. This CDR3 comprises 13 residues.

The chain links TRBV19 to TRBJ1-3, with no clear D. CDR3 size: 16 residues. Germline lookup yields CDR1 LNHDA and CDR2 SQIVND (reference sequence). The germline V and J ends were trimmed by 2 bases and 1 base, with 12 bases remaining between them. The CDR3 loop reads CASSISFRNSGNTIYF. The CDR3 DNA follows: TGTGCCAGTAGTATAAGCTTTCGGAATTCTGGAAACACCATATATTTT.

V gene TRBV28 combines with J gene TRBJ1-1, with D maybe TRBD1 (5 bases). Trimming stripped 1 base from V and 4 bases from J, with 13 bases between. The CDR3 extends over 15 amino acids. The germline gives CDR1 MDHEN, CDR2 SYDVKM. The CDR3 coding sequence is TGTGCCAGCAGTTTATCGTCTCGGGGGTCCACTGAAGCTTTCTTT. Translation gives CASSLSSRGSTEAFF.

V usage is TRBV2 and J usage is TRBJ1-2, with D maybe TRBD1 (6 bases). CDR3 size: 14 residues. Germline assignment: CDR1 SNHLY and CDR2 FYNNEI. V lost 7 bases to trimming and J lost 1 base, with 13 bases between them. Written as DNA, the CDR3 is TGTGCCAGCAATACAGGACAGAGTAACTATGGCTACACCTTC. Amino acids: CASNTGQSNYGYTF.

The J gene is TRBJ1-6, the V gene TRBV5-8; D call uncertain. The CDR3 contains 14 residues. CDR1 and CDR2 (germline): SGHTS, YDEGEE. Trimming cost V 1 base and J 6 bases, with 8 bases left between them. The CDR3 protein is CASSLLGINSPLHF. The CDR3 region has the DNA TGTGCCAGCAGCTTGTTAGGGATTAATTCACCCCTCCACTTT.

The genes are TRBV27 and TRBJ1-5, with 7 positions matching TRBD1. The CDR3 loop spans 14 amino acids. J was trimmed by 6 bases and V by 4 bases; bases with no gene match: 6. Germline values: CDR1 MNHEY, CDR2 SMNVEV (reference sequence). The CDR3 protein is CASSYRGLGQPQHF. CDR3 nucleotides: TGTGCCAGCAGTTACAGGGGTCTAGGTCAGCCCCAGCATTTT.

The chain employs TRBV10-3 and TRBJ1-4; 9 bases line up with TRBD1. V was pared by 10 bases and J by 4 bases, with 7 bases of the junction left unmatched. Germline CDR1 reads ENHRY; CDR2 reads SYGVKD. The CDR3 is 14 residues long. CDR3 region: CATRSGQGNEKLFF. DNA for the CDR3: TGTGCCACCCGCTCGGGACAGGGTAATGAAAAACTGTTTTTT.

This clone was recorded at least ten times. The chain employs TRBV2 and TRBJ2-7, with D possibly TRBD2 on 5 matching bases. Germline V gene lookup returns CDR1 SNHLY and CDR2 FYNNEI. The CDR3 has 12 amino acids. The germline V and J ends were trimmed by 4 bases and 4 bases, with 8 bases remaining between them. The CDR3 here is CASSGTSYEQYF. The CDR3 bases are TGTGCCAGCAGTGGGACTTCTTACGAGCAGTACTTC.

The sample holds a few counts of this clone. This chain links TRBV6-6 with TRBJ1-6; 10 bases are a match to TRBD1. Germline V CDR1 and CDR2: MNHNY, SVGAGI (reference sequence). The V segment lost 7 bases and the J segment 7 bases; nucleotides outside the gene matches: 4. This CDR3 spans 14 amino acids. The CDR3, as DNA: TGTGCCAGCAACCGGGGACAGGGGAATTCACCCCTCCACTTT. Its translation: CASNRGQGNSPLHF.

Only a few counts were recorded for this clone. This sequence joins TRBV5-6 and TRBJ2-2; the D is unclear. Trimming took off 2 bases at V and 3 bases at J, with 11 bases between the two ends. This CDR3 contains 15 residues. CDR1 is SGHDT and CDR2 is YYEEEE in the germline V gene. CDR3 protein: CASSLVVDHTGELFF. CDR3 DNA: TGTGCCAGCAGCTTAGTCGTAGACCACACCGGGGAGCTGTTTTTT.

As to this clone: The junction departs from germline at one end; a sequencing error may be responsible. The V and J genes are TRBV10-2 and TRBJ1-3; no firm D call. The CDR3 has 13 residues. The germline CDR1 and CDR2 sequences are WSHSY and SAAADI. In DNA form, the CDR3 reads TGCGCCACCAGTTCGGGAGCTGGAAACACCATATATTTT. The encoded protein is CATSSGAGNTIYF.

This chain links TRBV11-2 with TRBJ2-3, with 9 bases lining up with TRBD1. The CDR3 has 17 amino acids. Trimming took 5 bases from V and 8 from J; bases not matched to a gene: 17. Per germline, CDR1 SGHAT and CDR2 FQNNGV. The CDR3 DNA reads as TGTGCCAGCAGCGCACCGCGGACAGGGGATTTTTCGGGTACGCAGTATTTT. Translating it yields CASSAPRTGDFSGTQYF.

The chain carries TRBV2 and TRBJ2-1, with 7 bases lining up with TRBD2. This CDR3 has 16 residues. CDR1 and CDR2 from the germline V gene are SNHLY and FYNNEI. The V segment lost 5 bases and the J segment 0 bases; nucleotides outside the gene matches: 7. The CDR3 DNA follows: TGTGCCAGCAGTATGCTAGCGGTTGGCTCCTACAATGAGCAGTTCTTC. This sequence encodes CASSMLAVGSYNEQFF.

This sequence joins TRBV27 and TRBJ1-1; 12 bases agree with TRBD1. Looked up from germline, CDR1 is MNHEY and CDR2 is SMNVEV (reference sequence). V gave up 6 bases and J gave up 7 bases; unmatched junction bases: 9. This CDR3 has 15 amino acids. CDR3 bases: TGTGCCAGCAGCCACGGGGGACAGGGGGCTTATGAAGCTTTCTTT. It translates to CASSHGGQGAYEAFF.

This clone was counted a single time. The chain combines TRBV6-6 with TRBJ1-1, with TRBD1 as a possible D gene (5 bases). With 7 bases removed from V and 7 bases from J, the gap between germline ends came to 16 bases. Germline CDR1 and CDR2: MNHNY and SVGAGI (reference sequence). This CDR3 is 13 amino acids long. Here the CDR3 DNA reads TGTGCCAGCACAAACAATCGGGACGGTGAAGCTTTCTTT. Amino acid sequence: CASTNNRDGEAFF.

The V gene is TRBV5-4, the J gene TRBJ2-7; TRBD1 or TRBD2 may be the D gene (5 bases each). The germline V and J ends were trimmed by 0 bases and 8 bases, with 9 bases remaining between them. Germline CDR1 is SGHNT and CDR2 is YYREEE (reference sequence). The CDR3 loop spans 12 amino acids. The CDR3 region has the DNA TGTGCCAGCAGCTTGGGTGGGACCAAGCAGTACTTC. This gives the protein CASSLGGTKQYF. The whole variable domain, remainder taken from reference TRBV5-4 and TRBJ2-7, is ETGVTQSPTHLIKTRGQQVTLRCSSQSGHNTVSWYQQALGQGPQFIFQYYREEENGRGNFPPRFSGLQFPNYSSELNVNALELDDSALYLCASSLGGTKQYFGPGTRLTVT.

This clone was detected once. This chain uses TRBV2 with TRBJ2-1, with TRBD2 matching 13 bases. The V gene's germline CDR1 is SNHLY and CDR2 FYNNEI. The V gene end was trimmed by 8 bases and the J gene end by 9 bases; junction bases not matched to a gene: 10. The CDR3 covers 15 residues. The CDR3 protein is CASLLTSGREGEQFF. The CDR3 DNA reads TGTGCCAGCCTACTTACTAGCGGGAGGGAGGGTGAGCAGTTCTTC.

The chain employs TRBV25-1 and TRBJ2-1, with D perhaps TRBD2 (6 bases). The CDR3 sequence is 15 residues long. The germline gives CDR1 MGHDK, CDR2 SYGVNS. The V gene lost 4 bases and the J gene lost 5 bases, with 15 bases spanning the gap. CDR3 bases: TGTGCCAGCAGTGGTGGCGGGGCCTCGAACAATGAGCAGTTCTTC. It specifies CASSGGGASNNEQFF.

The CDR3 is CAWMPGSYGYTF. CDR3 DNA sequence: TGTGCCTGGATGCCGGGAAGCTATGGCTACACCTTC. This chain joins TRBV30 and TRBJ1-2, with D hard to call. CDR3 length: 12 amino acids. V lost 4 bases and J 4 bases, leaving 10 bases between the germline ends. Germline CDR1 is GTSNPN and CDR2 is SVGIG (reference sequence).

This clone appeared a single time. CDR3 DNA sequence: TGTGCCAGCAGTTCTGGTGGGGCAGGCAACATCTGGGAAACTGAAGCTTTCTTT. Translated: CASSSGGAGNIWETEAFF. V and J are TRBV28 and TRBJ1-1; possibly TRBD1 for D (5 bases). This CDR3 spans 18 amino acids. Germline V gives CDR1 MDHEN, CDR2 SYDVKM. V lost 4 bases to trimming and J lost 5 bases, with 26 bases between them.

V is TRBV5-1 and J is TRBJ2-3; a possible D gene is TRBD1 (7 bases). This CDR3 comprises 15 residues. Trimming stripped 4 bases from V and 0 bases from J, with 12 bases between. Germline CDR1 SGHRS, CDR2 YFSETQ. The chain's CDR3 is CASSESGGSTDTQYF. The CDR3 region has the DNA TGCGCCAGCAGCGAATCAGGGGGGAGCACAGATACGCAGTATTTT.

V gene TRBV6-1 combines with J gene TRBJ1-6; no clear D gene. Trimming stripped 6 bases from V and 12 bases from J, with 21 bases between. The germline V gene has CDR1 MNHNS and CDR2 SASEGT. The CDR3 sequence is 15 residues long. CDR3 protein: CASSVDSGPTRPLHF. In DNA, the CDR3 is TGTGCCAGCAGCGTAGACTCCGGGCCTACACGACCCCTCCACTTT.

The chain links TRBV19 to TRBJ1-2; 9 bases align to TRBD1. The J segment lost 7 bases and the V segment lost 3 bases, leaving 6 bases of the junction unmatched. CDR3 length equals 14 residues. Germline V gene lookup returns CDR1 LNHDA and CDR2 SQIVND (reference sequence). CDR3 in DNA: TGTGCCAGTAGTATCCGGGACAGGGATGTTGGCTACACCTTC. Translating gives CASSIRDRDVGYTF.

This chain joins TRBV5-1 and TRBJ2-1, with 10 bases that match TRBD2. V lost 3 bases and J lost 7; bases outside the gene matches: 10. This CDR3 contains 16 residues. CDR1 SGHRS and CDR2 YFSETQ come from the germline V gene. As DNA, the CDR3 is TGCGCCAGCAGCTCTTTGGAGCGGGGGGGTCTGAATGAGCAGTTCTTC. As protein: CASSSLERGGLNEQFF.

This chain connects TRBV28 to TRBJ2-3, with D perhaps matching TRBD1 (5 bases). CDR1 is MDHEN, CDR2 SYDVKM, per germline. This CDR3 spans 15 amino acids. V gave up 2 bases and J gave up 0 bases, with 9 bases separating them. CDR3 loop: CASSLQGTSTDTQYF. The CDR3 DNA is TGTGCCAGCAGTTTACAGGGAACTAGCACAGATACGCAGTATTTT.